Only a few counts were recorded for the clone carrying this TCR beta chain. Its target is unknown. Next came a second PCR, run for about 7 to 12 cycles, which used a sample-barcoded 5' primer along with a J-beta primer mix. TCRdb analysed the 5' RACE reads with MiXCR anew, one entry per CDR3 protein. The sample lists about 840,000 distinct CDR3 sequences; around 29% were seen once. Deletions cut 1 base from V and 7 bases from J, with 16 bases between. The CDR3 contains 15 residues. Healthy individuals of Caucasian origin from Russia, aged roughly 6 to 90, served as donors. The sample belongs to a study of blood T cells in healthy people across ages. Broader study findings: Aged donors had fewer naive CD4+ cells and lower diversity than long-lived donors.

The data also belong to a second study, concerning T cells of mothers and their children.

The receptor was derived from a woman aged 35 to 49 in good health. This chain joins TRBV12-3 or TRBV12-4 and TRBJ2-5; D gene uncertain. Source material: blood. The CDR3 region has the DNA TGTGCCAGCAGTTTAGGGGTGGGCCAGCAGAGGACCCAGTACTTC. It specifies CASSLGVGQQRTQYF.